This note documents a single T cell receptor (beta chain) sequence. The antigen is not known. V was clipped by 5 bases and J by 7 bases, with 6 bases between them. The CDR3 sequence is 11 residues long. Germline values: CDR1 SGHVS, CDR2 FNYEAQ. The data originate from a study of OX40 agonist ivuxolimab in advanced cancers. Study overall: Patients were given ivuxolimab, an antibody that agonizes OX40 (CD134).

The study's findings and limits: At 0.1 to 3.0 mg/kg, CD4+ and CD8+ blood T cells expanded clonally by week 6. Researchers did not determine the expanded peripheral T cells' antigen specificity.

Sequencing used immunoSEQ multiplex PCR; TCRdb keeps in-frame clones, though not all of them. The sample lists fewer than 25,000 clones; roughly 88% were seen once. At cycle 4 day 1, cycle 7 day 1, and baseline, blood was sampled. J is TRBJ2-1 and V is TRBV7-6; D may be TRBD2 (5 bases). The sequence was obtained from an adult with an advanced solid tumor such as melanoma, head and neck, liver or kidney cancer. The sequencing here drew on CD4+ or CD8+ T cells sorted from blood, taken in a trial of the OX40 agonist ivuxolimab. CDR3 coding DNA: TGTGCCAGCAGCCCGGGGAATGAGCAGTTCTTC. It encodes CASSPGNEQFF.